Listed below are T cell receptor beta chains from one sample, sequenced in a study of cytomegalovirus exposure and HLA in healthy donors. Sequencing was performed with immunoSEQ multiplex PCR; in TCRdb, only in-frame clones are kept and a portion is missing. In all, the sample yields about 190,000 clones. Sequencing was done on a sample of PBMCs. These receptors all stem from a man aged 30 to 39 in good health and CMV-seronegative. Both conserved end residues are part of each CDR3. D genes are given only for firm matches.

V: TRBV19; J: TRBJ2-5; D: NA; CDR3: CASTQRVSGETQYF; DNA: TGTGCCAGTACCCAACGGGTGTCGGGGGAGACCCAGTACTTC
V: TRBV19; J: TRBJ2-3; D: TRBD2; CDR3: CASSIVASGAADTQYF; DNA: TGTGCCAGTAGTATAGTTGCTAGCGGGGCAGCGGATACGCAGTATTTT
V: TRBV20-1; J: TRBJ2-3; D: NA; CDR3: CSAKHTDTQYF; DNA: TGCAGTGCTAAACACACAGATACGCAGTATTTT
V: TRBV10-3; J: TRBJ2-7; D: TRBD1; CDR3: CAISATKLRSTGPYEQYF; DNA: TGTGCCATCAGTGCAACAAAATTAAGATCGACAGGGCCCTACGAGCAGTACTTC
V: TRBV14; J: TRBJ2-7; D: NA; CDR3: CASSPPGSIPSYEQYF; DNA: TGTGCCAGCAGCCCCCCAGGATCGATCCCCTCCTACGAGCAGTACTTC
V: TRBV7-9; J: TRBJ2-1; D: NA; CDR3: CASSLVGGGGLFNEQFF; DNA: TGTGCCAGCAGCTTAGTCGGAGGGGGGGGCCTTTTTAATGAGCAGTTCTTC
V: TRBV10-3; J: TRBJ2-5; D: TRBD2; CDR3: CAISEGLAGGNLQETQYF; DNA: TGTGCCATCAGTGAGGGCCTAGCGGGGGGCAACCTACAAGAGACCCAGTACTTC
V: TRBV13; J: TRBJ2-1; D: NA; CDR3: CASSLSSSYNEQFF; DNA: TGTGCCAGCAGCTTATCCAGCTCCTACAATGAGCAGTTCTTC
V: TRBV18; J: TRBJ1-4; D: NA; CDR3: CASSPSPGGTNEKLFF; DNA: TGTGCCAGCTCACCATCGCCCGGGGGAACTAATGAAAAACTGTTTTTT
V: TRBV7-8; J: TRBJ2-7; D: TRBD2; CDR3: CASSLEASGSLYEQYF; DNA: TGTGCCAGCAGCTTAGAGGCTAGCGGGAGCCTCTACGAGCAGTACTTC
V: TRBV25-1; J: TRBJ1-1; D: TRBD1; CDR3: CASLRGGTGAHEAFF; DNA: TGTGCCAGCCTTAGGGGTGGAACAGGGGCGCACGAAGCTTTCTTT
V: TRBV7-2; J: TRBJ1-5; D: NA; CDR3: CASSLASSGGNQPQHF; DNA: TGTGCCAGCAGCTTAGCAAGTTCTGGAGGCAATCAGCCCCAGCATTTT
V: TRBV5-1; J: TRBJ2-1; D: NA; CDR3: CASSLRGSYNEQFF; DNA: TGCGCCAGCAGCTTGCGGGGCTCCTACAATGAGCAGTTCTTC
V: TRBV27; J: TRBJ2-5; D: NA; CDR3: CASSSAGAGETQYF; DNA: TGTGCCAGCAGTTCCGCAGGGGCTGGGGAGACCCAGTACTTC
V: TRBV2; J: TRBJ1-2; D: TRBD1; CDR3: CASSGDRGDGYTF; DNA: TGTGCCAGCAGTGGGGACAGGGGGGATGGCTACACCTTC
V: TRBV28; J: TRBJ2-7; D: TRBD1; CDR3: CASSFGQGAHEQYF; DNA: TGTGCCAGCAGTTTTGGACAGGGGGCCCACGAGCAGTACTTC
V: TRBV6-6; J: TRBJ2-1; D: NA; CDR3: CASSYLGGAVYNEQFF; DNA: TGTGCCAGCAGTTACTTAGGGGGGGCCGTCTACAATGAGCAGTTCTTC
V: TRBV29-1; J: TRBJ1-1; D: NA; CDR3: CSVGKGRDTEAFF; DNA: TGCAGCGTCGGGAAAGGGCGGGACACTGAAGCTTTCTTT
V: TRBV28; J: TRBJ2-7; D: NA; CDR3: CASSLFQGMKYF; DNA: TGTGCCAGCAGTTTATTTCAGGGGATGAAGTACTTC
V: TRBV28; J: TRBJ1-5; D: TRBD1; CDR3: CASSDSRQGIQPQHF; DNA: TGTGCCAGCAGCGATTCCCGACAGGGAATCCAGCCCCAGCATTTT
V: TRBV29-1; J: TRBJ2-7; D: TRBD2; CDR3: CSVERLAGTYEQYF; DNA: TGCAGCGTTGAGAGACTAGCGGGAACCTACGAGCAGTACTTC
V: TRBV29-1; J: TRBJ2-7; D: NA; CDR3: CSTGGVGYEQYF; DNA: TGCAGCACCGGAGGAGTAGGATACGAGCAGTACTTC
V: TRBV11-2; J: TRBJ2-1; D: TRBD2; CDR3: CASSFNPGGTYNEQFF; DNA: TGTGCCAGCAGCTTCAATCCGGGAGGGACCTACAATGAGCAGTTCTTC
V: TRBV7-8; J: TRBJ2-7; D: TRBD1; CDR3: CASSLDAGGLLAYEQYF; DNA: TGTGCCAGCAGCTTAGACGCAGGGGGCCTCCTCGCATACGAGCAGTACTTC
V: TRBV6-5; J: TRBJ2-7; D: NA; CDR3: CASSYGLTYEQYF; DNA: TGTGCCAGCAGTTACGGGCTAACCTACGAGCAGTACTTC
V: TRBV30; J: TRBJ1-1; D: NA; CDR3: CALVMNTEAFF; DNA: TGTGCCTTAGTCATGAACACTGAAGCTTTCTTT
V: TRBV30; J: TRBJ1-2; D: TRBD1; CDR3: CAWSPGQGGSYTF; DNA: TGTGCCTGGAGTCCAGGACAGGGCGGAAGCTACACCTTC
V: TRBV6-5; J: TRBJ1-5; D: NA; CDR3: CASSRQEGNNQPQHF; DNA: TGTGCCAGCAGTCGCCAGGAGGGAAACAATCAGCCCCAGCATTTT
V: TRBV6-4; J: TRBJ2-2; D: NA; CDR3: CASSGGDLNTGELFF; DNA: TGTGCCAGCAGTGGCGGAGACTTAAACACCGGGGAGCTGTTTTTT
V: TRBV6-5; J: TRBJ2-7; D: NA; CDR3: CASSYSTAGSSAEQYF; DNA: TGTGCCAGCAGTTACTCTACGGCAGGGTCATCGGCCGAGCAGTACTTC
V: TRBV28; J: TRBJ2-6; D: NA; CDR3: CASSLSSSGANVLTF; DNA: TGTGCCAGCAGTTTATCGTCCTCTGGGGCCAACGTCCTGACTTTC
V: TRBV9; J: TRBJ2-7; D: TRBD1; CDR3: CASSAAGTGGFYEQYF; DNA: TGTGCCAGCAGCGCCGCCGGGACAGGGGGGTTCTACGAGCAGTACTTC
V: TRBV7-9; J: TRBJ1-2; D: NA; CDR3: CASSLAYRVHGYTF; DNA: TGTGCCAGCAGCTTAGCGTACAGGGTTCATGGCTACACCTTC
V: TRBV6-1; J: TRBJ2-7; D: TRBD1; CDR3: CASSPTGDLYEQYF; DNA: TGTGCCAGCAGCCCGACAGGGGACCTGTACGAGCAGTACTTC
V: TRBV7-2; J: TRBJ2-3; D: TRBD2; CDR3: CASSLQAGGLTDTQYF; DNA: TGTGCCAGCAGCTTACAAGCGGGGGGTCTCACAGATACGCAGTATTTT
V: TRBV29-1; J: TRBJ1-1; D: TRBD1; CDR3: CSIFHRGDTEAFF; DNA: TGCAGCATTTTCCACAGGGGGGACACTGAAGCTTTCTTT
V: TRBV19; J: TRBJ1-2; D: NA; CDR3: CASSTDVANYGYTF; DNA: TGTGCCAGTAGTACAGACGTAGCTAACTATGGCTACACCTTC
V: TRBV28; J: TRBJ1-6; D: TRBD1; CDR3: CASSSHRGSPLHF; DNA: TGTGCCAGCAGTTCCCACAGGGGTTCACCCCTCCACTTT
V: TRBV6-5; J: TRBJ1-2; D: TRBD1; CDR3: CASRGGQGNYGYTF; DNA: TGTGCCAGCAGGGGGGGACAGGGTAACTATGGCTACACCTTC
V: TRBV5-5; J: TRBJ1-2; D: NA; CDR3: CASSLPPPNYGYTF; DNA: TGTGCCAGCAGCTTGCCTCCCCCTAACTATGGCTACACCTTC
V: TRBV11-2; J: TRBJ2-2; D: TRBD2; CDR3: CASSSGTSGRAGIGELFF; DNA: TGTGCCAGCAGCTCGGGGACTAGCGGGAGGGCCGGGATCGGGGAGCTGTTTTTT
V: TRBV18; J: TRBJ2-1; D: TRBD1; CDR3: CASSPNSGTGGNEQFF; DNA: TGTGCCAGCTCCCCTAACAGCGGGACAGGGGGTAATGAGCAGTTCTTC
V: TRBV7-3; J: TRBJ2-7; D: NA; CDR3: CASGPASSYEQYF; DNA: TGTGCCAGCGGGCCCGCGTCCTCCTACGAGCAGTACTTC